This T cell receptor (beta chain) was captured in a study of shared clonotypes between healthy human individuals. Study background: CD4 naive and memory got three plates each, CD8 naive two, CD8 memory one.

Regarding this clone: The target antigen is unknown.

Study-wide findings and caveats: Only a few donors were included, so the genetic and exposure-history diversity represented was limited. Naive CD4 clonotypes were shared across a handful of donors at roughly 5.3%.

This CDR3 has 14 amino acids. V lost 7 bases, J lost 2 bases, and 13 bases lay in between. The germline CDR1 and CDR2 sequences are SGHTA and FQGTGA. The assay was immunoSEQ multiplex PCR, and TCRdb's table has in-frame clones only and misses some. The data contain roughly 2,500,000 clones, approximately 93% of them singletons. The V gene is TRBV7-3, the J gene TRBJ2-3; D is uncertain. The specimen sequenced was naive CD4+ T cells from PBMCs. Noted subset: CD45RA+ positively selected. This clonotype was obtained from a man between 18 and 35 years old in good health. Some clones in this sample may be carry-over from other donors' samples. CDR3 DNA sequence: TGTGCCAGCACCATTCAAGGATCCACAGATACGCAGTATTTT. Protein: CASTIQGSTDTQYF.